The sequence of this T cell receptor (beta chain) was determined in a study of early T cells in non-severe SARS-CoV-2 infection. At the level of the study: Chains stayed unpaired after sequencing of bulk RNA from unsorted whole blood. Study-level results: The matching step, a VDJdb search, favored anti-spike CD8 responses and missed private and CD4 specificities.

Each CDR3 protein gets one entry after TCRdb re-called the 5' RACE reads with MiXCR. There are more than 65,000 distinct CDR3 sequences in the sample; roughly 13% occur only once, and about 1.5% lies in the top ten. V gave up 2 bases and J gave up 7 bases, with 8 bases separating them. Germline V gives CDR1 SGHDN, CDR2 FVKESK. The CDR3 contains 13 residues. About this clonotype itself: No antigen is known for it.

The material sequenced was whole blood. This chain joins TRBV14 and TRBJ2-2; D ambiguous. The receptor comes from an adult who was a healthcare worker with PCR-confirmed SARS-CoV-2 infection or an uninfected control (not recorded which). The CDR3 bases are TGTGCCAGCAGCCAAATGGGAATCGGGGAGCTGTTTTTT. Encoded protein: CASSQMGIGELFF.